Sequencing of this T cell receptor (beta chain) was carried out in a study of beta chain features in type 1 diabetes. Across the whole study: Cell yields, gender and age were comparable in patients and healthy donors.

Trimming removed 5 bases at V and 6 bases at J, with 13 bases between. The CDR3 contains 13 residues. Germline V gene sequence: CDR1 LNHNV, CDR2 YYDKDF (reference sequence). Findings and caveats of the study: Type 1 diabetes patients had TCRB CDR3s that were shorter (moderately but significantly so) in all four CD4+ subsets.

As concerns this clone: The antigen is unknown.

Of the isolated RNA, all was reverse transcribed, and so the sequenced material was expressed TCRB transcripts. Clones were sequenced by immunoSEQ multiplex PCR, and TCRdb holds only the in-frame ones, with some missing. The sample includes more than 120,000 clones, approximately 13% seen only once; the top ten take 1.3%. The TCR was taken from a man aged 18 to 30 with type 1 diabetes. The chain links TRBV15 to TRBJ1-1; D ambiguous. Sequencing was done on a sample of central memory CD4+ T cells from blood. The CDR3: CATSPSTVAEAFF. In DNA, the CDR3 is TGTGCCACCAGCCCATCCACGGTAGCTGAAGCTTTCTTT.